Below, 28 T cell receptor beta chains from the same sample are listed, as sequenced in a study of vaccination effects on CD4 cells after COVID-19. Before sequencing, viral peptide pools were used by the ViraFEST assay to expand antigen-specific CD4+ T cells. After less than 11 days in culture, the CD4+ T cells were isolated. Vaccine recipients had no previous SARS-CoV-2 infection; their nucleocapsid antibodies were negative. Their cognate antigens are unknown. Some clones are missing from TCRdb's copy, which holds only in-frame ones; the method was immunoSEQ multiplex PCR. The sample yields 71,000 or so clones, approximately 70% seen once. Here the sequenced sample was CD4+ T cells from PBMCs cultured with HCoV-OC43 spike peptides, taken before COVID-19 vaccination. The subset denotes: HCoV-OC43 spike overlapping peptide pool stimulation. Receptors originate from a human donor who received a COVID-19 vaccine.

This chain connects TRBV24-1 to TRBJ1-5, with a tentative D call TRBD1 (6 bases). Germline CDR1 KGHDR, CDR2 SFDVKD. Trimming took 6 bases from V and 6 from J, leaving 17 bases between them. CDR3 length equals 15 residues. The CDR3 bases are TGTGCCACCAGTCAACAGGGTGAGGGTAGTCAGCCCCAGCATTTT. It is translated as CATSQQGEGSQPQHF.

This chain connects TRBV6-5 to TRBJ2-3, with TRBD2 as a possible D gene (5 bases). V gave up 0 bases and J gave up 2 bases, with 9 bases separating them. This CDR3 spans 15 amino acids. Germline V CDR1 and CDR2: MNHEY, SVGAGI. This CDR3 reads CASSYSDLYTDTQYF. In DNA, the CDR3 is TGTGCCAGCAGTTACTCGGACTTATACACAGATACGCAGTATTTT.

This clone was counted a single time. J is TRBJ2-5 and V is TRBV5-5; unclear D gene. V lost 2 bases, J lost 5 bases, and 4 bases lay in between. CDR1 is SGHKS, CDR2 YYEKEE, per germline (reference sequence). The CDR3 spans 11 residues. CDR3 bases: TGTGCCAGCAGCTTCCACGAGACCCAGTACTTC. Its protein is CASSFHETQYF. Full variable domain (outside the CDR3, taken from reference TRBV5-5 and TRBJ2-5): DAGVTQSPTHLIKTRGQQVTLRCSPISGHKSVSWYQQVLGQGPQFIFQYYEKEERGRGNFPDRFSARQFPNYSSELNVNALLLGDSALYLCASSFHETQYFGPGTRLLVL.

The chain has TRBV5-1 and TRBJ1-1; the D gene is possibly TRBD1 (5 bases). Germline lookup yields CDR1 SGHRS and CDR2 YFSETQ. The V and J ends lost 2 bases and 1 base respectively, with 12 bases between them. The CDR3 extends over 15 amino acids. Written as DNA, the CDR3 is TGCGCCAGCAGCTTCTCAGGGCAGCAGAACACTGAAGCTTTCTTT. Its translation: CASSFSGQQNTEAFF.

This clone has only one observation. The J gene is TRBJ2-3, the V gene TRBV9; no definite D call. Per germline, CDR1 SGDLS and CDR2 YYNGEE. Trimming cost V 0 bases and J 1 base, with 3 bases left between them. CDR3 length: 13 residues. The chain's CDR3 is CASSVEGTDTQYF. CDR3 nucleotide sequence: TGTGCCAGCAGCGTAGAGGGCACAGATACGCAGTATTTT.

This clone turned up a few times. The CDR3 bases are TGTGCCTGGAGAGGACAGGGGTACGGGGAGCTGTTTTTT. This encodes CAWRGQGYGELFF. The V call is TRBV30, the J call TRBJ2-2, with 9 bases matching TRBD1. CDR1 is GTSNPN and CDR2 is SVGIG in the germline V gene (reference sequence). This CDR3 contains 13 residues. V shed 3 bases and J 7 bases; nucleotides not matched to a gene: 3. The full variable domain, with the rest looked up from reference TRBV30 and TRBJ2-2, is SQTIHQWPATLVQPVGSPLSLECTVEGTSNPNLYWYRQAAGRGLQLLFYSVGIGQISSEVPQNLSASRPQDRQFILSSKKLLLSDSGFYLCAWRGQGYGELFFGEGSRLTVL.

J is TRBJ2-1 and V is TRBV18; possible D gene TRBD2, 7 bases. The CDR3 is 14 residues long. Trimming took off 8 bases at V and 5 bases at J, with 16 bases between the two ends. Germline loops: CDR1 KGHSH, CDR2 LQKENI. CDR3 amino acids: CASRPGGANNEQFF. The CDR3 DNA reads as TGTGCCAGCCGACCTGGGGGGGCCAACAATGAGCAGTTCTTC.

This clone was seen a few times. This chain uses TRBV12-3 or TRBV12-4 with TRBJ1-5; no clear D gene. CDR3 length equals 12 residues. V lost 6 bases to trimming and J lost 5 bases, with 8 bases between them. CDR3: CASSLLYQPQHF. Here the CDR3 DNA reads TGTGCCAGCAGCCTCCTCTATCAGCCCCAGCATTTT.

This clone appeared once. This chain joins TRBV18 and TRBJ2-5, with 7 bases matching TRBD1. The trim removed 3 bases at V and 2 bases at J, leaving 6 bases unmatched. The CDR3 loop spans 15 amino acids. Germline CDR1 KGHSH, CDR2 LQKENI. This CDR3 is CASSPSVRGQETQYF. CDR3 nucleotides: TGTGCCAGCTCACCTTCGGTCAGGGGGCAAGAGACCCAGTACTTC.

The chain couples TRBV4-3 to TRBJ1-4; D call uncertain. V was clipped by 1 base and J by 7 bases, with 16 bases between them. Germline V gives CDR1 LGHNA, CDR2 YSLEER. This CDR3 contains 16 residues. This CDR3 reads CASSQAFDAAGEKLFF. DNA of the CDR3: TGCGCCAGCAGCCAAGCCTTCGACGCAGCCGGTGAAAAACTGTTTTTT.

In its sample, this clone was seen a few times. The chain uses TRBV5-1 and TRBJ1-5; D is possibly TRBD1 (5 bases). CDR1 and CDR2 (germline): SGHRS, YFSETQ. The length of the CDR3 is 15 residues. V lost 1 base and J lost 6, with 14 bases in between. The CDR3 nucleotides read TGCGCCAGCAGCTTGTCTCCAGGGTCTATTCAGCCCCAGCATTTT. It yields the protein CASSLSPGSIQPQHF. The full variable domain, with the rest looked up from reference TRBV5-1 and TRBJ1-5, is KAGVTQTPRYLIKTRGQQVTLSCSPISGHRSVSWYQQTPGQGLQFLFEYFSETQRNKGNFPGRFSGRQFSNSRSEMNVSTLELGDSALYLCASSLSPGSIQPQHFGDGTRLSIL.

The genes are TRBV18 and TRBJ1-5; D is perhaps TRBD1 (6 bases). Germline V lookup: CDR1 KGHSH, CDR2 LQKENI. V was cut by 3 bases and J by 6 bases, with 9 bases left in between. This CDR3 comprises 13 residues. The CDR3 is CASSPKQGQPQHF. The CDR3 DNA sequence: TGTGCCAGCTCACCGAAACAGGGTCAGCCCCAGCATTTT.

This clone was seen a handful of times. This rearrangement joins TRBV27 to TRBJ2-3; 8 bases are shared with TRBD1. The germline V gene encodes CDR1 MNHEY and CDR2 SMNVEV (reference sequence). Losses at the gene ends were 6 bases for V and 1 base for J; bases not matched to a gene: 12. The CDR3 runs 17 residues. This CDR3 reads CASRAGQGQYGTDTQYF. The CDR3 coding sequence is TGTGCCAGCAGAGCCGGACAGGGCCAATACGGCACAGATACGCAGTATTTT.

The chain carries TRBV2 and TRBJ2-3; D is perhaps TRBD2 (5 bases). The V and J ends lost 6 bases and 4 bases respectively, with 11 bases between them. Germline V gene lookup returns CDR1 SNHLY and CDR2 FYNNEI. CDR3 size: 13 residues. CDR3 protein: CASRYGVADTQYF. The CDR3 coding sequence is TGTGCCAGCAGATACGGGGTTGCAGATACGCAGTATTTT.

The rearrangement links TRBV3-1 (or the pseudogene TRBV3-2) to TRBJ2-5, with a possible D match to TRBD2 (5 bases). This CDR3 region has 13 residues. Trimming left V 4 bases short and J 0 bases short, with 6 bases between. The germline CDR1 and CDR2 sequences are LGHDT and YNNKEL (reference sequence). The CDR3 region has the DNA TGTGCCAGCAGCCCGGGGTACCAAGAGACCCAGTACTTC. Translation: CASSPGYQETQYF.

V and J are TRBV7-8 and TRBJ2-7; no reliable D call. Germline V gene data show CDR1 as SGHVS and CDR2 as FQNEAQ. Trimming removed 0 bases at V and 2 bases at J, with 11 bases between. This CDR3 has 15 residues. CDR3 loop: CASSLAGGPTYEQYV. CDR3 bases: TGTGCCAGCAGCTTAGCTGGTGGCCCTACCTACGAGCAGTACGTC.

This clone showed up just a few times. This chain links TRBV6-4 with TRBJ2-1; 9 bases align to TRBD2. The CDR3 has 17 residues. J lost 0 bases, V lost 4 bases, and 7 bases had no gene match. CDR1 and CDR2 (germline): MRHNA, SNTAGT. The CDR3 region has the DNA TGTGCCAGCAGTGCGGAGCGGGGGGTGAGCTCCTACAATGAGCAGTTCTTC. Protein product: CASSAERGVSSYNEQFF.

This chain connects TRBV4-3 to TRBJ2-2, with D maybe TRBD1 (6 bases). V lost 0 bases, J lost 1 base, and 9 bases lay in between. This CDR3 contains 16 residues. The germline gives CDR1 LGHNA, CDR2 YSLEER. The CDR3 here is CASSQDWGLNTGELFF. The CDR3 DNA reads as TGCGCCAGCAGCCAAGACTGGGGGCTGAACACCGGGGAGCTGTTTTTT.

The chain carries TRBV24-1 and TRBJ1-1, with 12 bases lining up with TRBD1. V was pared by 5 bases and J by 0 bases, with 12 bases of the junction left unmatched. From germline, CDR1 is KGHDR and CDR2 SFDVKD. The CDR3 length is 19 residues. CDR3 DNA sequence: TGTGCCACCAGTGGAGCCACCGGGACAGGGGGCCTCATGAACACTGAAGCTTTCTTT. Protein: CATSGATGTGGLMNTEAFF.

The chain joins TRBV4-1 to TRBJ2-5; 10 bases are shared with TRBD2. The CDR3 spans 18 residues. Trimming took 3 bases from V and 5 from J; bases not matched to a gene: 15. Looked up from germline, CDR1 is MGHRA and CDR2 is YSYEKL. The CDR3 DNA reads TGCGCCAGCAGCCAGAGGAGGGCTAGCGGGGGCCAGGGGGAGACCCAGTACTTC. It translates to CASSQRRASGGQGETQYF.

This clone came up a few times. The genes are TRBV5-6 and TRBJ1-6; D unclear. The CDR3 is 16 amino acids. Germline-derived CDR1 and CDR2 are SGHDT and YYEEEE. V was clipped by 0 bases and J by 5 bases, with 12 bases between them. CDR3 sequence (DNA): TGTGCCAGCAGCTTGGTGGCAGGAGCAGATAATTCACCCCTCCACTTT. The encoded protein is CASSLVAGADNSPLHF.

In this sample, this clone turned up once. The chain combines TRBV10-1 with TRBJ2-5; D gene unclear. The CDR3 is made up of 13 amino acids. CDR1 is WNHNN and CDR2 is SYGVQD in the germline V gene (reference sequence). V was shortened by 4 bases and J by 4 bases, with 10 bases between the two germline ends. The CDR3 DNA follows: TGCGCCAGCAGTGCCGCCGTTGCAGAGACCCAGTACTTC. It encodes CASSAAVAETQYF.

The V call is TRBV6-4, the J call TRBJ2-2, with D unclear. The CDR3 loop spans 13 amino acids. Germline V gives CDR1 MRHNA, CDR2 SNTAGT. V was trimmed by 6 bases and J by 0 bases, leaving 5 bases between them. The chain's CDR3 is CASRAANTGELFF. In DNA form, the CDR3 reads TGTGCCAGCAGAGCCGCGAACACCGGGGAGCTGTTTTTT.

The J gene is TRBJ2-3, the V gene TRBV4-1; perhaps TRBD2 as D (6 bases). The CDR3 totals 18 residues. Germline CDR1 is MGHRA and CDR2 is YSYEKL. V gave up 0 bases and J gave up 6 bases, with 22 bases separating them. The CDR3 DNA sequence: TGCGCCAGCAGCCAAGACAATCTAGCTGCGGGGTCGGCGGATACGCAGTATTTT. Its protein product is CASSQDNLAAGSADTQYF.

The CDR3 reads CASSPAWDSETQYF. CDR3 DNA: TGTGCCAGCAGCCCAGCCTGGGACAGTGAGACCCAGTACTTC. The V call is TRBV9, the J call TRBJ2-5; TRBD1 matches at 7 bases. The CDR3 covers 14 residues. The V segment lost 4 bases and the J segment 5 bases; nucleotides outside the gene matches: 8. Per germline, CDR1 SGDLS and CDR2 YYNGEE.

The chain joins TRBV4-2 to TRBJ2-5, with unresolved D. This CDR3 is built from 15 residues. Germline CDR1 reads LGHNA; CDR2 reads YNFKEQ. Trimming pared 4 bases from V and 4 bases from J, leaving 16 bases between. CDR3 DNA: TGTGCCAGCAGCCCCCTCGTGGAAGGACCAGAGACCCAGTACTTC. It translates to CASSPLVEGPETQYF.

This clone showed up just a few times. The DNA for the CDR3 is TGTGCCACGGCCGCCGGGACGAATAGCAATCAGCCCCAGCATTTT. It codes for CATAAGTNSNQPQHF. The chain is built from TRBV2 and TRBJ1-5; possible D gene TRBD1, 5 bases. The V and J ends lost 10 bases and 0 bases respectively, with 16 bases between them. The germline V gene has CDR1 SNHLY and CDR2 FYNNEI. CDR3 length: 15 amino acids.

The chain couples TRBV19 to TRBJ1-1; D gene ambiguous. V gave up 4 bases and J gave up 1 base, with 10 bases separating them. Germline values: CDR1 LNHDA, CDR2 SQIVND (reference sequence). The CDR3 runs 14 residues. The CDR3 coding sequence is TGTGCCAGTAGTAGTGGTAGAGAGAACACTGAAGCTTTCTTT. This codes for CASSSGRENTEAFF.